This entry features one TCR beta chain sequence. Profiled with immunoSEQ multiplex PCR; TCRdb holds only in-frame clones, not every one. The top ten hold under 0.7% of the sample, which has 450,000 or so clones, less than 95% seen once. The CDR3 sequence is 16 residues long. The germline V gene encodes CDR1 MNHNS and CDR2 SASEGT. V dropped 3 bases and J dropped 1 base, with 13 bases sitting between them. Participant ages covered roughly 18 to 89 years across 20 to 30 US areas. The entry originates in a study of blood T cell repertoires in COVID-19. This chain links TRBV6-1 with TRBJ1-5; no firm D call. The TCR was taken from a man younger than 30 who had recovered from COVID-19. Sequenced material: PBMCs or T cells enriched from blood (not recorded which). CDR3 coding DNA: TGTGCCAGCAGTGACCGTTGGCAGTCCAGCAATCAGCCCCAGCATTTT. It yields the protein CASSDRWQSSNQPQHF.